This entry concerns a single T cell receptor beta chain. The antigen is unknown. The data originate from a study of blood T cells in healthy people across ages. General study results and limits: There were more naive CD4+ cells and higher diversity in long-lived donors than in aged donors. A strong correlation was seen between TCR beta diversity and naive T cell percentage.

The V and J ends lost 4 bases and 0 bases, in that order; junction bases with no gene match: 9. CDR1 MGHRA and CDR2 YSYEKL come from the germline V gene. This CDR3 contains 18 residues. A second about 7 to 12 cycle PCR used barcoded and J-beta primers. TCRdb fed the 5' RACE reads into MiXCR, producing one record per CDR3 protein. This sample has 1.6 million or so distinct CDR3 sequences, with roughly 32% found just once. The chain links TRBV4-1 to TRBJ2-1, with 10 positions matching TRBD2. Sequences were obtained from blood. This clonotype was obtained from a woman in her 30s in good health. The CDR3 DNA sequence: TGCGCCAGCAGCCCGCAGCGGGAGGGCCGGAGCTCCTACAATGAGCAGTTCTTC. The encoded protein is CASSPQREGRSSYNEQFF.